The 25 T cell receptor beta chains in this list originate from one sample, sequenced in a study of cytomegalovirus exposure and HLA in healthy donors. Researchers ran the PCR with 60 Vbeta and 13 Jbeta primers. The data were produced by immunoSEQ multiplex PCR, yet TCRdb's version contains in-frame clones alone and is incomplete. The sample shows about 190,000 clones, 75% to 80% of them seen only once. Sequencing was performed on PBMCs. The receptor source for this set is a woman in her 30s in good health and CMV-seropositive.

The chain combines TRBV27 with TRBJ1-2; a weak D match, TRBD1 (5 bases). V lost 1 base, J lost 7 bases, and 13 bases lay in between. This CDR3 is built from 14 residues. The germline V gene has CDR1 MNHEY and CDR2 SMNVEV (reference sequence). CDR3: CASSLYKQGGGYTF. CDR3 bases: TGTGCCAGCAGTTTATACAAGCAGGGCGGTGGCTACACCTTC.

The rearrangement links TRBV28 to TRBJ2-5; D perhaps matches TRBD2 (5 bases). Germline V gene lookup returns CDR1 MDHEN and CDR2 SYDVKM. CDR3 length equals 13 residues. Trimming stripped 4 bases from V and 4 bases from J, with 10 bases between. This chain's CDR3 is CASSSPGIETQYF. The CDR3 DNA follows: TGTGCCAGCAGTTCTCCGGGGATAGAGACCCAGTACTTC. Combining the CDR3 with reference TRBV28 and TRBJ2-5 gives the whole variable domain DVKVTQSSRYLVKRTGEKVFLECVQDMDHENMFWYRQDPGLGLRLIYFSYDVKMKEKGDIPEGYSVSREKKERFSLILESASTNQTSMYLCASSSPGIETQYFGPGTRLLVL.

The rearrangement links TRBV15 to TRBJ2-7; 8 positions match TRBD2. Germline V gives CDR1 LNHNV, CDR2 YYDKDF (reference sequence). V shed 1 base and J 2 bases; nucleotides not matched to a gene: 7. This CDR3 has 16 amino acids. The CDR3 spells CATSRGGVAGPYEQYF. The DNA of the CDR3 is TGTGCCACCAGCAGAGGAGGAGTAGCGGGACCCTACGAGCAGTACTTC. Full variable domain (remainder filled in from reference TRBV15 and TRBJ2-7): DAMVIQNPRYQVTQFGKPVTLSCSQTLNHNVMYWYQQKSSQAPKLLFHYYDKDFNNEADTPDNFQSRRPNTSFCFLDIRSPGLGDTAMYLCATSRGGVAGPYEQYFGPGTRLTVT.

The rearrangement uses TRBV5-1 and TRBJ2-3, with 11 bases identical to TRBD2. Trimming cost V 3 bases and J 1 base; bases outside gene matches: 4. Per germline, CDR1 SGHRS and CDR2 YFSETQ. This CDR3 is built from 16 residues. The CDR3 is CASSSILAGGTDTQYF. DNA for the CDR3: TGCGCCAGCAGCTCAATACTAGCGGGAGGCACAGATACGCAGTATTTT.

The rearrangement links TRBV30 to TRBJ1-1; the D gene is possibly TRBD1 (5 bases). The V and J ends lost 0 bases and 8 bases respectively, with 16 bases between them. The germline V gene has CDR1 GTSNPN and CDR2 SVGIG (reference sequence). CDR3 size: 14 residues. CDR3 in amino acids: CAWSVWQGRVEAFF. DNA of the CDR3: TGTGCCTGGAGTGTATGGCAGGGAAGAGTCGAAGCTTTCTTT.

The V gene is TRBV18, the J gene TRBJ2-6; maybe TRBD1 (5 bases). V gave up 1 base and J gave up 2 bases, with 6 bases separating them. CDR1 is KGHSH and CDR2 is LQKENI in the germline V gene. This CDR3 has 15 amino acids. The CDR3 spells CASSPLQAGANVLTF. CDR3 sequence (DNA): TGTGCCAGCTCACCACTACAGGCTGGGGCCAACGTCCTGACTTTC. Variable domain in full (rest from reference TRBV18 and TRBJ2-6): NAGVMQNPRHLVRRRGQEARLRCSPMKGHSHVYWYRQLPEEGLKFMVYLQKENIIDESGMPKERFSAEFPKEGPSILRIQQVVRGDSAAYFCASSPLQAGANVLTFGAGSRLTVL.

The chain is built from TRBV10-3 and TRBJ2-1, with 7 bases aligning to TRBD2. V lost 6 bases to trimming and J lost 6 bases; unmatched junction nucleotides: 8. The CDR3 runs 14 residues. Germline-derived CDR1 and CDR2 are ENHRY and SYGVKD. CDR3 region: CAISGGEGFNEQFF. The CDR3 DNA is TGTGCCATCAGCGGCGGGGAGGGTTTCAATGAGCAGTTCTTC.

In nucleotides, the CDR3 is TGTGCCATCAGTGAGTCGACTCGGGACAGAAATTCACCCCTCCACTTT. This translates into CAISESTRDRNSPLHF. V and J are TRBV10-3 and TRBJ1-6, with 7 bases identical to TRBD1. In germline, CDR1 is ENHRY, CDR2 SYGVKD. The CDR3 contains 16 residues. Trimming at V came to 0 bases and at J to 7 bases, leaving 6 bases not matched to a gene.

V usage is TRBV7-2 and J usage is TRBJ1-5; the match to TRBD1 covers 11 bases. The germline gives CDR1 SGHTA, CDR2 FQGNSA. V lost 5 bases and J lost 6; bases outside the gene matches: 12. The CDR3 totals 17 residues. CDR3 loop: CASSVGGGQGVAQPQHF. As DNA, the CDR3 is TGTGCCAGCAGCGTAGGGGGGGGACAGGGGGTGGCTCAGCCCCAGCATTTT.

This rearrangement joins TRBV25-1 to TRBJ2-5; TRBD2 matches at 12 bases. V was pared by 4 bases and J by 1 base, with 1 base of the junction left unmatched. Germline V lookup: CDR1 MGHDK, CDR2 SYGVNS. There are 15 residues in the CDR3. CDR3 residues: CASSGGLAGQETQYF. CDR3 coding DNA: TGTGCCAGCAGTGGGGGACTAGCGGGCCAAGAGACCCAGTACTTC. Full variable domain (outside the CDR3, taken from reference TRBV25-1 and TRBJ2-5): EADIYQTPRYLVIGTGKKITLECSQTMGHDKMYWYQQDPGMELHLIHYSYGVNSTEKGDLSSESTVSRIRTEHFPLTLESARPSHTSQYLCASSGGLAGQETQYFGPGTRLLVL.

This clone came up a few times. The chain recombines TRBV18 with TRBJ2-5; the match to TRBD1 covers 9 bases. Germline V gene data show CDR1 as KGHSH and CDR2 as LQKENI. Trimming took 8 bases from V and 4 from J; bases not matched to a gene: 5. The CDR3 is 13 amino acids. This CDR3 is CASHTGGLETQYF. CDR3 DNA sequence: TGTGCCAGCCACACAGGGGGCTTAGAGACCCAGTACTTC.

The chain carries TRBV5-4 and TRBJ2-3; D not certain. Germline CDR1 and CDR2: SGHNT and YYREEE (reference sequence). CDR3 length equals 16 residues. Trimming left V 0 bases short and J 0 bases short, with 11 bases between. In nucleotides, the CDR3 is TGTGCCAGCAGCTTGGTGCGCGACTGGAGCACAGATACGCAGTATTTT. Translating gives CASSLVRDWSTDTQYF.

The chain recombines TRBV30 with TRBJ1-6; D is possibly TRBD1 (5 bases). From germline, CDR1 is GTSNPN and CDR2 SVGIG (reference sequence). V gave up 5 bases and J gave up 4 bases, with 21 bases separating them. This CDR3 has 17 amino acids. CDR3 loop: CAWPPHGGGGYNSPLHF. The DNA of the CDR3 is TGTGCCTGGCCCCCCCATGGCGGGGGAGGGTATAATTCACCCCTCCACTTT.

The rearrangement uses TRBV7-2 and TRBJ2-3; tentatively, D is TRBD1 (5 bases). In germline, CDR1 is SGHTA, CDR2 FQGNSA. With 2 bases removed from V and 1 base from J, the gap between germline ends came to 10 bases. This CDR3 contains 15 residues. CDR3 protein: CASSLQGLGTDTQYF. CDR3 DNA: TGTGCCAGCAGCTTACAGGGTTTAGGCACAGATACGCAGTATTTT.

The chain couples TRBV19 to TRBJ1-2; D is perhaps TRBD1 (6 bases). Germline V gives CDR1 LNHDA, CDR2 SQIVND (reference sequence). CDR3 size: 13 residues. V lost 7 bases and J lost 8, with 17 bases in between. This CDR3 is CASNHPQGGGYTF. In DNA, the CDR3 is TGTGCCAGTAATCACCCACAGGGTGGCGGCTACACCTTC.

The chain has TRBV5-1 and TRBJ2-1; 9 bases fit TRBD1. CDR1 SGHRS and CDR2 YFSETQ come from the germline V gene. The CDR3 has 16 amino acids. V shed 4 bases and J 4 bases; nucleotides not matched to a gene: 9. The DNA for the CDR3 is TGCGCCAGCAGCCCTCCCGGGACAGGGTTATACAATGAGCAGTTCTTC. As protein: CASSPPGTGLYNEQFF.

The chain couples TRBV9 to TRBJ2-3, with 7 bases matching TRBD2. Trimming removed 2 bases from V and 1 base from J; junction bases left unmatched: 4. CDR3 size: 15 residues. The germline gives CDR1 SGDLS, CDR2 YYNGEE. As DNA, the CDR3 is TGTGCCAGCAGCGTGGGACTATGGGGCACAGATACGCAGTATTTT. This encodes CASSVGLWGTDTQYF.

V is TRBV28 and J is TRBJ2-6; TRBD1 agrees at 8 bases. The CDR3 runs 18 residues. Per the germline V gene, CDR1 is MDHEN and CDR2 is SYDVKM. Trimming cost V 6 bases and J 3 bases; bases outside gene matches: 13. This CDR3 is CASSQEGQGRGGANVLTF. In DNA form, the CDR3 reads TGTGCCAGCAGCCAGGAAGGACAGGGAAGAGGTGGGGCCAACGTCCTGACTTTC.

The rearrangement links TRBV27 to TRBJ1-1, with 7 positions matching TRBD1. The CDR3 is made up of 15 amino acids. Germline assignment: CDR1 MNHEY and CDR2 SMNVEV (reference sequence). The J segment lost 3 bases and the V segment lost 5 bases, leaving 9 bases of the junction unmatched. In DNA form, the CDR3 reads TGTGCCAGCAGTCGGAGAGGGACAGCGTACACTGAAGCTTTCTTT. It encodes CASSRRGTAYTEAFF.

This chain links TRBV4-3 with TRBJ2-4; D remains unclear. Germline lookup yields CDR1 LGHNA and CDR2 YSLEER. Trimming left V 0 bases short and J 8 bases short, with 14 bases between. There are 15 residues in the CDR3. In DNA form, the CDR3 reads TGCGCCAGCAGCCAAGATAGAAACAGAGTATACATTCAGTACTTC. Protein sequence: CASSQDRNRVYIQYF.

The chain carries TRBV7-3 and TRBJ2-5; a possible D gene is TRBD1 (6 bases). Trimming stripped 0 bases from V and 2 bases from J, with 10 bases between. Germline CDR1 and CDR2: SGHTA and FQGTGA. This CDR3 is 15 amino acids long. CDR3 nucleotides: TGTGCCAGCAGCTTAACCAGGGGACCTCAAGAGACCCAGTACTTC. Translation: CASSLTRGPQETQYF.

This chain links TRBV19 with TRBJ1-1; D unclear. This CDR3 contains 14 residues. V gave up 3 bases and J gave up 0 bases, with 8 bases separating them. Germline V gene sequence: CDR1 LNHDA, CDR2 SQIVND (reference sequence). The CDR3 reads CASSMSLMNTEAFF. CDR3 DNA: TGTGCCAGTAGTATGAGTCTGATGAACACTGAAGCTTTCTTT.

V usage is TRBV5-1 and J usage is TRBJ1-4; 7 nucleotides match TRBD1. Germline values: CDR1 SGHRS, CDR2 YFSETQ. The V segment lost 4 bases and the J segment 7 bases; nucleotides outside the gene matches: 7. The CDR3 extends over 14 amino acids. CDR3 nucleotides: TGCGCCAGCAGCCCGACAGGGTCCGGTGAAAAACTGTTTTTT. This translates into CASSPTGSGEKLFF.

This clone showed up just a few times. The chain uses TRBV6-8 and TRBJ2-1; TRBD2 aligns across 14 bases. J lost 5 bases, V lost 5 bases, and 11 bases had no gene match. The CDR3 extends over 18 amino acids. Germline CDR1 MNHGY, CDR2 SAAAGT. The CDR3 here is CASSKKGTSGRENNEQFF. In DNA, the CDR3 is TGTGCCAGCAGTAAAAAAGGGACTAGCGGGAGAGAAAACAATGAGCAGTTCTTC.

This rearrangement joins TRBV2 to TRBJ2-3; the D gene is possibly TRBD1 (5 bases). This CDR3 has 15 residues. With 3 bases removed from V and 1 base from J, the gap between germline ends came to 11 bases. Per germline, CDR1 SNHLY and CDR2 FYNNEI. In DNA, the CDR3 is TGTGCCAGCAGTGAGGGGCAGATTGGCACAGATACGCAGTATTTT. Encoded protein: CASSEGQIGTDTQYF.